This T cell receptor (beta chain) was captured by sequencing in a study of blood T cells in healthy people across ages. Around 10 milliliters of peripheral blood were drawn from each donor. Then a second PCR, running about 6 to 12 cycles, was carried out with a sample-barcoded 5' primer and a J-beta primer mix. A tag from a template-switch adaptor with 12 random nucleotides marked each cDNA molecule. TCRdb re-analysed the 5' RACE reads in MiXCR, keeping a single row per CDR3 protein. This repertoire shows 800,000 to 950,000 distinct CDR3 sequences, roughly 29% found once; its top ten account for 10%. This sample also belongs to another study, concerning T cells of mothers and their children. From that study: Slightly higher, non-significant overlap characterized related mother-child pairs relative to unrelated pairs. Clones that were microchimeric and persistent were not detected among T cells.

Material: blood. The clonotype originates from a woman in her 40s in good health.

The CDR3 reads CASSRFEGYEQYF. CDR3 nucleotides: TGTGCCAGCAGCCGATTTGAAGGCTACGAGCAGTACTTC. The rearrangement links TRBV3-1 to TRBJ2-7; no firm D call. Germline V gives CDR1 LGHDT, CDR2 YNNKEL (reference sequence). V was clipped by 4 bases and J by 3 bases, with 10 bases between them. The CDR3 has 13 residues.